This TCR beta chain emerged from a study of control samples from healthy donors and cancer patients. Profiling relied on immunoSEQ multiplex PCR, and the TCRdb table lists in-frame clones only, not all of them. Counted here are approximately 97,000 clones, roughly nine tenths occurring once; the ten biggest clones make up 2% to 2.5%. This clone was recorded only once. The material sequenced was blood. The sequence was collected from a woman younger than 35 in good health.

The CDR3 sequence is CASSELSKNSPLHF. In nucleotides, the CDR3 is TGTGCCAGCAGTGAATTGAGTAAAAATTCACCCCTCCACTTT. The genes are TRBV2 and TRBJ1-6; D remains ambiguous. V dropped 2 bases and J dropped 7 bases, with 9 bases sitting between them. This CDR3 is built from 14 residues. Germline assignment: CDR1 SNHLY and CDR2 FYNNEI.